A single TCR beta chain is shown here with its context. Primers: 60 Vbeta forward and 13 Jbeta reverse. Generated by immunoSEQ multiplex PCR, the TCRdb table keeps only in-frame clones and is missing some. Here the sample spans fewer than 150,000 clones, 60% to 75% being singletons. The data derive from a study of cytomegalovirus exposure and HLA in healthy donors. In germline, CDR1 is SGHRS, CDR2 YFSETQ. V gave up 4 bases and J gave up 1 base, with 12 bases separating them. This CDR3 spans 14 amino acids. This clonotype was sampled from a human donor in good health. V gene TRBV5-1 combines with J gene TRBJ2-7, with D perhaps TRBD1 (5 bases). What was sequenced was PBMCs. The CDR3 bases are TGCGCCAGCAGCGTTACAGGAAATTCCTACGAGCAGTACTTC. It yields the protein CASSVTGNSYEQYF.